The 22 T cell receptor beta chains listed next were all sequenced from one sample in a study of cytomegalovirus exposure and HLA in healthy donors. The PCR was carried out with 60 Vbeta primers and 13 Jbeta primers. Generated by immunoSEQ multiplex PCR, the TCRdb table keeps only in-frame clones and is missing some. The data show 100,000 to 150,000 clones, around 80% seen once. What was sequenced was PBMCs. These receptors were obtained from a man aged 50 or older in good health and CMV-seronegative.

CDR3 nucleotide sequence: TGCAGCGTCTCCGAGGGACAGGGCTCGCATCAGCCCCAGCATTTT. Translated: CSVSEGQGSHQPQHF. V is TRBV29-1 and J is TRBJ1-5; 9 bases are shared with TRBD1. CDR3 length: 15 residues. The V and J ends lost 6 bases and 5 bases, in that order; junction bases with no gene match: 11. Germline-derived CDR1 and CDR2 are SQVTM and ANQGSEA.

The J gene is TRBJ2-7, the V gene TRBV29-1, with 8 positions matching TRBD1. Trimming removed 8 bases from V and 2 bases from J; junction bases left unmatched: 5. CDR1 SQVTM and CDR2 ANQGSEA come from the germline V gene. This CDR3 is 12 amino acids long. The CDR3 loop is CSIAGGPYEQYF. The CDR3 DNA reads TGCAGCATCGCAGGGGGCCCCTACGAGCAGTACTTC.

This chain connects TRBV6-5 to TRBJ2-5; TRBD2 matches 9 bases. The J call could be wrong; TRBJ2-7 is a better fit for the DNA end. The CDR3 consists of 14 residues. Germline-derived CDR1 and CDR2 are MNHEY and SVGAGI. CDR3 protein: CASNPAGGPLEQYF. DNA for the CDR3: TGTGCCAGCAACCCAGCGGGAGGCCCCCTCGAGCAGTACTTC.

V is TRBV7-2 and J is TRBJ2-7; no firm D call. There are 13 residues in the CDR3. Trimming took off 5 bases at V and 4 bases at J, with 12 bases between the two ends. Per germline, CDR1 SGHTA and CDR2 FQGNSA. CDR3 protein: CASSPTASYEQYF. CDR3 in DNA: TGTGCCAGCAGCCCCACTGCCTCGTACGAGCAGTACTTC.

The CDR3 region has the DNA TGCAGCGTTGAACATCCTGGACAGGGGTTCAATGAGCAGTTCTTC. Its translation: CSVEHPGQGFNEQFF. V is TRBV29-1 and J is TRBJ2-1; 9 bases match TRBD1. Germline-derived CDR1 and CDR2 are SQVTM and ANQGSEA. V was pared by 2 bases and J by 6 bases, with 8 bases of the junction left unmatched. The CDR3 is 15 residues long.

This clone has only one observation. This sample includes further DNA sequences coding for the same CDR3. The chain uses TRBV14 and TRBJ2-7; D may be TRBD1 (5 bases). This CDR3 is 16 amino acids long. Germline CDR1 is SGHDN and CDR2 is FVKESK. The V end was cut by 4 bases, the J end by 3 bases, with 19 bases between. The CDR3 loop reads CASSLAQGPPVYEQYF. The DNA for the CDR3 is TGTGCCAGCAGCCTTGCCCAGGGCCCTCCTGTCTACGAGCAGTACTTC. The whole variable domain, filled in from reference TRBV14 and TRBJ2-7, reads EAGVTQFPSHSVIEKGQTVTLRCDPISGHDNLYWYRRVMGKEIKFLLHFVKESKQDESGMPNNRFLAERTGGTYSTLKVQPAELEDSGVYFCASSLAQGPPVYEQYFGPGTRLTVT.

V gene TRBV29-1 combines with J gene TRBJ2-3, with D possibly TRBD2 on 5 matching bases. This CDR3 has 16 amino acids. Trimming removed 4 bases at V and 0 bases at J, with 17 bases between. Germline loops: CDR1 SQVTM, CDR2 ANQGSEA. This CDR3 reads CSVGWSADVSTDTQYF. DNA for the CDR3: TGCAGCGTTGGGTGGTCAGCGGACGTAAGCACAGATACGCAGTATTTT.

The chain is built from TRBV6-5 and TRBJ1-2; D is undetermined. V was clipped by 3 bases and J by 0 bases, with 11 bases between them. Germline CDR1 is MNHEY and CDR2 is SVGAGI. CDR3 length equals 15 residues. The CDR3 protein is CASSYSREANYGYTF. The DNA of the CDR3 is TGTGCCAGCAGTTATTCCCGGGAAGCTAACTATGGCTACACCTTC.

This chain links TRBV2 with TRBJ2-4, with 9 bases identical to TRBD2. Trimming at V came to 6 bases and at J to 5 bases, leaving 2 bases not matched to a gene. This CDR3 is 13 amino acids long. The germline V gene has CDR1 SNHLY and CDR2 FYNNEI. CDR3 residues: CASRRLAENIQYF. For the CDR3, the DNA is TGTGCCAGCAGGCGACTAGCGGAAAACATTCAGTACTTC.

The V and J genes are TRBV6-1 and TRBJ2-3; tentatively, D is TRBD1 (5 bases). CDR1 and CDR2 from the germline V gene are MNHNS and SASEGT. This CDR3 region has 18 residues. Trimming took off 2 bases at V and 0 bases at J, with 18 bases between the two ends. The CDR3 sequence is CASSEREVTGYSTDTQYF. In DNA form, the CDR3 reads TGTGCCAGCAGTGAAAGGGAAGTCACAGGATATAGCACAGATACGCAGTATTTT.

This clone occurred once. The chain has TRBV4-3 and TRBJ2-7; 7 nucleotides line up with TRBD2. The CDR3 totals 15 residues. Germline CDR1 is LGHNA and CDR2 is YSLEER. Germline trimming cut 1 base from V and 2 bases from J; bases unmatched to any gene: 5. DNA for the CDR3: TGCGCCAGCAGCCAAGGTCCGGGAGGAGCCTACGAGCAGTACTTC. Protein sequence: CASSQGPGGAYEQYF.

V usage is TRBV20-1 and J usage is TRBJ2-3; the D gene is possibly TRBD2 (5 bases). CDR1 DFQATT and CDR2 SNEGSKA come from the germline V gene (reference sequence). The length of the CDR3 is 10 residues. Trimming removed 7 bases at V and 3 bases at J, with 5 bases between. The CDR3 here is CSGGTDTQYF. CDR3 DNA sequence: TGCAGTGGAGGGACAGATACGCAGTATTTT.

This clone showed up just once. This sequence joins TRBV6-5 and TRBJ2-2; the match to TRBD2 covers 7 bases. Unmatched junction bases numbered 5, after V lost 0 bases and J lost 4 bases. The CDR3 totals 16 residues. Germline V CDR1 and CDR2: MNHEY, SVGAGI. The CDR3 loop is CASSYSVGGSTGELFF. The CDR3 DNA follows: TGTGCCAGCAGTTACTCGGTGGGAGGGTCCACCGGGGAGCTGTTTTTT.

This clone has a handful of counts. The chain carries TRBV29-1 and TRBJ2-1, with D possibly matching TRBD2 (5 bases). The V and J ends lost 6 bases and 11 bases respectively, with 17 bases between them. The germline V gene has CDR1 SQVTM and CDR2 ANQGSEA. This CDR3 has 12 amino acids. CDR3 nucleotide sequence: TGCAGCGTGGCTAAACTAGTACGGAAGCAGTTCTTC. Encoded protein: CSVAKLVRKQFF.

The chain employs TRBV27 and TRBJ2-2, with D maybe TRBD2 (5 bases). Looked up from germline, CDR1 is MNHEY and CDR2 is SMNVEV (reference sequence). The CDR3 runs 15 residues. V was shortened by 2 bases and J by 4 bases, with 11 bases between the two germline ends. Here the CDR3 reads CASSLMAGATGELFF. Written as DNA, the CDR3 is TGTGCCAGCAGTTTAATGGCGGGCGCCACCGGGGAGCTGTTTTTT.

This clone was seen only once. The chain is built from TRBV7-3 and TRBJ2-3; the D is unclear. Germline CDR1 is SGHTA and CDR2 is FQGTGA. This CDR3 comprises 13 residues. Trimming took off 5 bases at V and 4 bases at J, with 10 bases between the two ends. CDR3: CASSLTAPDTQYF. The CDR3 region has the DNA TGTGCCAGCAGCCTCACTGCTCCAGATACGCAGTATTTT. The whole variable domain, filled in from reference TRBV7-3 and TRBJ2-3, reads GAGVSQTPSNKVTEKGKYVELRCDPISGHTALYWYRQSLGQGPEFLIYFQGTGAADDSGLPNDRFFAVRPEGSVSTLKIQRTERGDSAVYLCASSLTAPDTQYFGPGTRLTVL.

The rearrangement joins TRBV28 to TRBJ2-7; 10 positions agree with TRBD2. CDR3 length equals 13 residues. With 8 bases clipped from V and 4 bases from J, the junction kept 5 bases outside the gene matches. The V gene's germline CDR1 is MDHEN and CDR2 SYDVKM. The CDR3 region has the DNA TGTGCCAGCCTCACTAGCGGGATTTACGAGCAGTACTTC. Translation: CASLTSGIYEQYF.

The CDR3 protein is CAISESEGGVTDTQYF. CDR3 DNA sequence: TGTGCCATCAGTGAGTCGGAGGGTGGGGTCACAGATACGCAGTATTTT. The chain couples TRBV10-3 to TRBJ2-3, with D possibly TRBD2 on 6 matching bases. Trimming stripped 0 bases from V and 2 bases from J, with 12 bases between. This CDR3 comprises 16 residues. Germline CDR1 ENHRY, CDR2 SYGVKD.

This sequence joins TRBV7-2 and TRBJ2-7, with 8 positions matching TRBD2. J was trimmed by 2 bases and V by 3 bases; bases with no gene match: 15. This CDR3 comprises 18 residues. The germline gives CDR1 SGHTA, CDR2 FQGNSA. The CDR3 DNA reads TGTGCCAGCAGCTTTCCTAGCGGGTCCTTTTCCCCACCCTACGAGCAGTACTTC. Encoded protein: CASSFPSGSFSPPYEQYF.

This chain connects TRBV5-4 to TRBJ2-5; TRBD1 matches at 7 bases. Germline V CDR1 and CDR2: SGHNT, YYREEE (reference sequence). This CDR3 is 14 amino acids long. V lost 4 bases to trimming and J lost 6 bases; unmatched junction nucleotides: 9. CDR3 loop: CASSPTGSEKTQYF. The CDR3 DNA reads TGTGCCAGCAGCCCGACAGGGTCGGAGAAGACCCAGTACTTC.

This clone is a singleton in its sample. The chain uses TRBV5-1 and TRBJ2-1, with D perhaps TRBD2 (6 bases). Germline V gives CDR1 SGHRS, CDR2 YFSETQ. Trimming stripped 1 base from V and 7 bases from J, with 15 bases between. This CDR3 region has 15 residues. The CDR3 sequence: CASSLPSGRRNEQFF. The CDR3 DNA is TGCGCCAGCAGCTTGCCCAGCGGGCGACGGAATGAGCAGTTCTTC.

This sequence joins TRBV28 and TRBJ2-7; 7 bases fit TRBD1. The CDR3 extends over 12 amino acids. The ends lost 6 bases at V and 5 bases at J; junction bases unmatched: 4. Germline assignment: CDR1 MDHEN and CDR2 SYDVKM. The CDR3 DNA sequence: TGTGCCAGCAGAGGGGGCATCGACGAGCAGTACTTC. Translated, it gives CASRGGIDEQYF. The variable domain in full, completed from reference TRBV28 and TRBJ2-7, reads DVKVTQSSRYLVKRTGEKVFLECVQDMDHENMFWYRQDPGLGLRLIYFSYDVKMKEKGDIPEGYSVSREKKERFSLILESASTNQTSMYLCASRGGIDEQYFGPGTRLTVT.